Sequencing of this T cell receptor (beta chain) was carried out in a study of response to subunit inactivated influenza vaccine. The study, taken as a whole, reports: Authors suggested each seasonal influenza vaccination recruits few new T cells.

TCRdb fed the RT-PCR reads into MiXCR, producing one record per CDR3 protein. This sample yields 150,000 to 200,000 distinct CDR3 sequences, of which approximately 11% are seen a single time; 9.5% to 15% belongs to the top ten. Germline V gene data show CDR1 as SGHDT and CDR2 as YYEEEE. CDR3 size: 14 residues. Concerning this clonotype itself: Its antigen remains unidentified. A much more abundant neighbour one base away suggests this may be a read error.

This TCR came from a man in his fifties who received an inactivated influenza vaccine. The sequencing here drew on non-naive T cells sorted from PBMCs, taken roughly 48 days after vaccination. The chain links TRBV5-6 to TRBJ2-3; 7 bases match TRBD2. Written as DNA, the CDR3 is TGTGCCAGCAGCCTCAGCGGGACCACAGATACGCAGTCTTTT. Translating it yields CASSLSGTTDTQSF.